The clone carrying this TCR beta chain showed up many times. Germline V gene sequence: CDR1 SQVTM, CDR2 ANQGSEA. V dropped 7 bases and J dropped 1 base, with 16 bases sitting between them. The CDR3 is made up of 14 amino acids. Regions amplified from RNA transcripts were the TCR beta CDR3 regions. HTBI primers were used for first-round RT-PCR of the TCR CDR3. TCRdb redid the calling of the multiplex PCR reads with MiXCR, one entry per CDR3 protein. This sample has about 350,000 distinct CDR3 sequences, with approximately 15% found just once. These data come from a study of T cells in Graves' hyperthyroidism and ophthalmopathy.

The rearrangement links TRBV29-1 to TRBJ2-5; TRBD2 is a possible D gene (6 bases). The sequenced sample consisted of blood. This receptor was identified in a woman aged 40 to 50 with Graves' ophthalmopathy. CDR3 DNA sequence: TGCAGCGCACACCTAAGGGAGGCCCAAGAGACCCAGTACTTC. Amino acid sequence: CSAHLREAQETQYF.